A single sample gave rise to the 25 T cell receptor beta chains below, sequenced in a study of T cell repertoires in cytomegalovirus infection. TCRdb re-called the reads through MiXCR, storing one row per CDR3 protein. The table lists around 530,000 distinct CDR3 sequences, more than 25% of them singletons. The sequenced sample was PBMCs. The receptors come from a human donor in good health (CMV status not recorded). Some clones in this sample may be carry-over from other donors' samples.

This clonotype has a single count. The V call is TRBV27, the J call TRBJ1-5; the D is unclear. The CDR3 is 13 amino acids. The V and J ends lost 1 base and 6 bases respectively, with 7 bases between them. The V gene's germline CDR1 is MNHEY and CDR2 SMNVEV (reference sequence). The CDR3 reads CASSLFQTQPQHF. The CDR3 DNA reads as TGTGCCAGCAGTTTATTCCAGACTCAGCCCCAGCATTTT.

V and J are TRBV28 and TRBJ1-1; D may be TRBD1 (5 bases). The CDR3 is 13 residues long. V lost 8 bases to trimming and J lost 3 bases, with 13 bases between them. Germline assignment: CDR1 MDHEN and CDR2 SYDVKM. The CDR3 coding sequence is TGTGCCAGCTTTCCCTCAGGGTACACTGAAGCTTTCTTT. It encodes CASFPSGYTEAFF.

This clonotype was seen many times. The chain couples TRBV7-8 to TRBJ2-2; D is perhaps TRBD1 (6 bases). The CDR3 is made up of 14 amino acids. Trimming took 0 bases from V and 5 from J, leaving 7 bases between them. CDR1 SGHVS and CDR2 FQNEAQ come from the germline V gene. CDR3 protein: CASSLATGTGELFF. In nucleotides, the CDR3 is TGTGCCAGCAGCTTAGCCACAGGGACCGGGGAGCTGTTTTTT.

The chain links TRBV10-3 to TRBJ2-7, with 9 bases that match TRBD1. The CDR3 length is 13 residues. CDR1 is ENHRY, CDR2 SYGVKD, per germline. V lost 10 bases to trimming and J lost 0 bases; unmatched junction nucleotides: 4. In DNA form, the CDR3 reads TGTGCCACCGGGACAGGGTTCTCCTACGAGCAGTACGTC. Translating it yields CATGTGFSYEQYV.

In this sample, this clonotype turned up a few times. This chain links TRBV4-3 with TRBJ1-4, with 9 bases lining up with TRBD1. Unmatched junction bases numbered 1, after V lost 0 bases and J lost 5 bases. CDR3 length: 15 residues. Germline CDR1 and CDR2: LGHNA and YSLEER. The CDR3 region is CASSQETGGNEKLFF. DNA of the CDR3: TGCGCCAGCAGCCAAGAGACAGGGGGGAATGAAAAACTGTTTTTT.

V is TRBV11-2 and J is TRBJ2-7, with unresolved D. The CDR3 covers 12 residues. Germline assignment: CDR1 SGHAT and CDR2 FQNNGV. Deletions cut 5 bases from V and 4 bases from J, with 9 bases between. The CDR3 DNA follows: TGTGCCAGCAGCAGGATAAAATACGAGCAGTACTTC. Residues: CASSRIKYEQYF.

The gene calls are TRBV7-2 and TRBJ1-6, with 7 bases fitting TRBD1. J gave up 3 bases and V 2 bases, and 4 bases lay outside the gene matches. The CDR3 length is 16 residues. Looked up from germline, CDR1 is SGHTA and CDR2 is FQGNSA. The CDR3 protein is CASSLQGDYYNSPLHF. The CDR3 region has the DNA TGTGCCAGCAGCTTACAGGGGGACTACTATAATTCACCCCTCCACTTT.

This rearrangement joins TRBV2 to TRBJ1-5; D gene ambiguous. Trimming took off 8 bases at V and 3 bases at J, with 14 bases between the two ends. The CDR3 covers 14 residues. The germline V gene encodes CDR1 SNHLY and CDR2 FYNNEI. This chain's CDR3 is CASARSVDNQPQHF. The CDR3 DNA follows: TGTGCCAGCGCCCGAAGTGTGGACAATCAGCCCCAGCATTTT. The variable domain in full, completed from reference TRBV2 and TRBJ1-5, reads EPEVTQTPSHQVTQMGQEVILRCVPISNHLYFYWYRQILGQKVEFLVSFYNNEISEKSEIFDDQFSVERPDGSNFTLKIRSTKLEDSAMYFCASARSVDNQPQHFGDGTRLSIL.

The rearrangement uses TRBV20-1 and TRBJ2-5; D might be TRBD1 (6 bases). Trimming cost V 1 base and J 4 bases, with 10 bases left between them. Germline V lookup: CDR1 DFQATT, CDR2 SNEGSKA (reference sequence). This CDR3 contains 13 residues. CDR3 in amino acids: CSARVGAGETQYF. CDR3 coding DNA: TGCAGTGCTAGAGTGGGGGCGGGAGAGACCCAGTACTTC.

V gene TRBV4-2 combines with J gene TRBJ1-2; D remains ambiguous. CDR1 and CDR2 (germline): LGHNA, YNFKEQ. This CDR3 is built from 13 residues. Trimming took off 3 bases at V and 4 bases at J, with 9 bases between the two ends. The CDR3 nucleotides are TGTGCCAGCAGCCAGGACGGGATCTATGGCTACACCTTC. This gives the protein CASSQDGIYGYTF.

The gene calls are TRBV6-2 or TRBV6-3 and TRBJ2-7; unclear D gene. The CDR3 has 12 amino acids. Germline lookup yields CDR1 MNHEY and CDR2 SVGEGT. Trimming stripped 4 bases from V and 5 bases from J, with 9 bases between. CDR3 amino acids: CASSSRVHEQYF. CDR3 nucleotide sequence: TGTGCCAGCAGTTCGCGTGTGCACGAGCAGTACTTC.

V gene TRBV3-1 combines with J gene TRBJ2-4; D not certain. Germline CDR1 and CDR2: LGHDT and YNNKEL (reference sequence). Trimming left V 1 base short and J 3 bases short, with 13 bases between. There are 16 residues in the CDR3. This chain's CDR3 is CASSQGVPLGKNIQYF. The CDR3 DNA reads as TGTGCCAGCAGCCAAGGCGTACCACTGGGCAAAAACATTCAGTACTTC.

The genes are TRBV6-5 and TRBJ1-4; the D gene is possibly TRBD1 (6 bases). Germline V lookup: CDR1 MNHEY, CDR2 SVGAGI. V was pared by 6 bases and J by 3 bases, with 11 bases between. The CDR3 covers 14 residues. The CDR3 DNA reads TGTGCCAGCAGCATCACAGGGTCTAATGAAAAACTGTTTTTT. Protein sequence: CASSITGSNEKLFF.

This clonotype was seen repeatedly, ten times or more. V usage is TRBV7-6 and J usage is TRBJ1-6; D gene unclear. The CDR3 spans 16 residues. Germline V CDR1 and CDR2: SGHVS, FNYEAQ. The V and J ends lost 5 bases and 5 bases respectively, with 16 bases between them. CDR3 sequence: CASSLSAGTDNSPLHF. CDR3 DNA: TGTGCCAGCAGCCTATCTGCCGGCACGGATAATTCACCCCTCCACTTT.

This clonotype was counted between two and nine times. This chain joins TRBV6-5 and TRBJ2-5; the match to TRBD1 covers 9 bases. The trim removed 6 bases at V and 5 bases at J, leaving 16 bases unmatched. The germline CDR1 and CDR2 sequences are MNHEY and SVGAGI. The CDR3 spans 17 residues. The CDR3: CASSLTVPGQGKETQYF. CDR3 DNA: TGTGCCAGCAGCCTAACTGTCCCGGGACAGGGAAAGGAGACCCAGTACTTC.

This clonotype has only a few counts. The DNA of the CDR3 is TGCAGTGCTCTTAGACAAACGACTGAAGCTTTCTTT. Its translation is CSALRQTTEAFF. The rearrangement uses TRBV20-1 and TRBJ1-1; D unresolved. Between the trimmed V and J ends, which lost 5 bases and 5 bases, there was a span of 12 bases. The CDR3 is made up of 12 amino acids. Germline V gene sequence: CDR1 DFQATT, CDR2 SNEGSKA (reference sequence).

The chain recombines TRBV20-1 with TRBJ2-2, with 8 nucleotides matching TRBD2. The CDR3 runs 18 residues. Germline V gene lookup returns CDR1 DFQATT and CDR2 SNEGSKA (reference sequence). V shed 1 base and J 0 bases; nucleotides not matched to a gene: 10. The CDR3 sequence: CSARVRGKGLANTGELFF. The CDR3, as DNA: TGCAGTGCTAGAGTTCGGGGGAAGGGACTAGCGAACACCGGGGAGCTGTTTTTT.

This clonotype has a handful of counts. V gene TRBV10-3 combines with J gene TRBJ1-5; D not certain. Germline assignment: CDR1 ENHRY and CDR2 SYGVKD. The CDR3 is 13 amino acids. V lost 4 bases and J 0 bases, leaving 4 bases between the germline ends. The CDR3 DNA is TGTGCCATCAGTGGAGTTAGCAATCAGCCCCAGCATTTT. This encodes CAISGVSNQPQHF.

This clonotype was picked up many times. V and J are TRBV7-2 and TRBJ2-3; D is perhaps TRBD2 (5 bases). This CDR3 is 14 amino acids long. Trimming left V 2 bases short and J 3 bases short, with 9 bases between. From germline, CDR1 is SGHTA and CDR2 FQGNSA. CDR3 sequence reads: CASSLREWTDTQYF. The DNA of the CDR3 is TGTGCCAGCAGCTTAAGGGAGTGGACAGATACGCAGTATTTT.

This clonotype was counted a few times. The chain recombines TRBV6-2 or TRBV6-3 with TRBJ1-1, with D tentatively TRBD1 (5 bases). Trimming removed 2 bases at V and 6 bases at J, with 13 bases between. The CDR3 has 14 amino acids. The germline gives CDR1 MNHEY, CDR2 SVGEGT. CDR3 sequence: CASSYVAGTAEAFF. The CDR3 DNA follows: TGTGCCAGCAGTTACGTAGCGGGGACCGCTGAAGCTTTCTTT.

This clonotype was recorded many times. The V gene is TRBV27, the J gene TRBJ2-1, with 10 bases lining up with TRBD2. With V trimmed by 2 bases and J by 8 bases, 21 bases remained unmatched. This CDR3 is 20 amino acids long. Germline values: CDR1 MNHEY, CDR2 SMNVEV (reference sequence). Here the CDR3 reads CASSLTQTRILAGESDEQFF. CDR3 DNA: TGTGCCAGCAGTTTAACCCAAACCCGAATCCTAGCGGGAGAGTCCGATGAGCAGTTCTTC.

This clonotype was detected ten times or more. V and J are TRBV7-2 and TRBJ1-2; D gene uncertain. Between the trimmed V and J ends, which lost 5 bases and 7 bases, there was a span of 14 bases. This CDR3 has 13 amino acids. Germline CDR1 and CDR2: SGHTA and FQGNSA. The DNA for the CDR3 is TGTGCCAGCAGCCACTCGCAAAGTGGTGGCTACACCTTC. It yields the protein CASSHSQSGGYTF.

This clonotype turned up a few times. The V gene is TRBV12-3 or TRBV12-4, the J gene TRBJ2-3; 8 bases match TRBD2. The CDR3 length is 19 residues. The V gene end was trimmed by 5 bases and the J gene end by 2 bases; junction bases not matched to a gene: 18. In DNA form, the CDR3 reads TGTGCCAGCAGTGAGTCTAGCGGGCCGCGCGACGGACCCACAGATACGCAGTATTTT. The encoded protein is CASSESSGPRDGPTDTQYF.

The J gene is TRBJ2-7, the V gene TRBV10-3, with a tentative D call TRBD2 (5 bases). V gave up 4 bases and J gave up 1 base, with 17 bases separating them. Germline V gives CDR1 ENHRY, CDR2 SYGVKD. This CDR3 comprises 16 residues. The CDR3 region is CAISGQLGLGSYEQYF. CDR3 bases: TGTGCCATCAGTGGTCAACTAGGCCTTGGGTCCTACGAGCAGTACTTC.

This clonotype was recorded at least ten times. This chain's CDR3 is CATSRAGLAGETEQFF. CDR3 nucleotide sequence: TGTGCCACCAGCAGAGCAGGACTAGCGGGAGAGACTGAGCAGTTCTTC. The rearrangement joins TRBV15 to TRBJ2-1, with 13 nucleotides matching TRBD2. CDR1 and CDR2 from the germline V gene are LNHNV and YYDKDF (reference sequence). The CDR3 totals 16 residues. Trimming removed 1 base from V and 9 bases from J; junction bases left unmatched: 6. Based on the CDR3 plus reference TRBV15 and TRBJ2-1, the full variable domain is DAMVIQNPRYQVTQFGKPVTLSCSQTLNHNVMYWYQQKSSQAPKLLFHYYDKDFNNEADTPDNFQSRRPNTSFCFLDIRSPGLGDTAMYLCATSRAGLAGETEQFFGPGTRLTVL.